This T cell receptor beta chain was retrieved from a study of CD8+ T cells in alopecia areata. The overall study: Treatment ran 6 to 18 months, with 6 months of follow-up afterward.

Per the germline V gene, CDR1 is SGHVS and CDR2 is FQNEAQ. V dropped 1 base and J dropped 5 bases, with 5 bases sitting between them. The length of the CDR3 is 12 residues. As to treatment: oral pan-JAK inhibitor, 5-10 mg twice daily. Lesional scalp tissue (obtained by punch biopsy) and peripheral blood were collected from alopecia areata patients. Findings and caveats of the study: Scalp samples also contribute reads from the resident alphabeta T cells found in normal skin. It was lesional scalp, especially alopecia totalis/universalis, that showed higher clonality than normal scalp.

Concerning this clone: Its antigen is unknown.

Extraction of RNA preceded its reverse transcription into cDNA, which served as the sequencing template. The assay was immunoSEQ multiplex PCR, and TCRdb's table has in-frame clones only and misses some. The sample has 150,000 or so clones; 45% to 65% are singletons. The sequence was collected from a human donor with alopecia areata. The sample in question was CD8+ T cells sorted from blood, obtained at week 4, from a patient treated with tofacitinib. The V and J genes are TRBV7-8 and TRBJ2-5; no definite D call. CDR3 nucleotides: TGTGCCAGCAGCTTAGTAAGGGAGACCCAGTACTTC. Its translation is CASSLVRETQYF. Supplemented by reference TRBV7-8 and TRBJ2-5, the full variable domain reads GAGVSQSPRYKVAKRGQDVALRCDPISGHVSLFWYQQALGQGPEFLTYFQNEAQLDKSGLPSDRFFAERPEGSVSTLKIQRTQQEDSAVYLCASSLVRETQYFGPGTRLLVL.